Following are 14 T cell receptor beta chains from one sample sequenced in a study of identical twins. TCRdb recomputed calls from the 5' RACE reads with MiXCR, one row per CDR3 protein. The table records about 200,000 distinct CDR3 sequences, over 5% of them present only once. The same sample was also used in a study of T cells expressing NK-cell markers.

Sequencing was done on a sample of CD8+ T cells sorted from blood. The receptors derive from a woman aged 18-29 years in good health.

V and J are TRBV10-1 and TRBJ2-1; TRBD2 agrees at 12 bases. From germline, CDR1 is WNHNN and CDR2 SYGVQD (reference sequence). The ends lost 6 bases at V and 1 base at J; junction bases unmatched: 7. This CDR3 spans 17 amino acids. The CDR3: CASRSSGRATSYNEQFF. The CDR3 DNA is TGCGCCAGCAGATCTAGCGGGAGGGCGACGTCCTACAATGAGCAGTTCTTC.

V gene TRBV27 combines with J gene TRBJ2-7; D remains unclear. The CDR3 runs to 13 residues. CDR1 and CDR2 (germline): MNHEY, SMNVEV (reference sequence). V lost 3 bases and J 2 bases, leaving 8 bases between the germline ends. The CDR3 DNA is TGTGCCAGCAGTTTGCGGCCGACCTACGAGCAGTACTTC. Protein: CASSLRPTYEQYF.

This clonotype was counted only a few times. The CDR3 DNA is TGTGCCAGCAGTCGGAGCGGCCCCCTTGGAGAGACCCAGTACTTC. Protein sequence: CASSRSGPLGETQYF. This sequence joins TRBV2 and TRBJ2-5, with D possibly being TRBD2 (5 bases). This CDR3 is built from 15 residues. Germline CDR1 is SNHLY and CDR2 is FYNNEI. V was shortened by 5 bases and J by 4 bases, with 17 bases between the two germline ends. Full variable domain (remainder filled in from reference TRBV2 and TRBJ2-5): EPEVTQTPSHQVTQMGQEVILRCVPISNHLYFYWYRQILGQKVEFLVSFYNNEISEKSEIFDDQFSVERPDGSNFTLKIRSTKLEDSAMYFCASSRSGPLGETQYFGPGTRLLVL.

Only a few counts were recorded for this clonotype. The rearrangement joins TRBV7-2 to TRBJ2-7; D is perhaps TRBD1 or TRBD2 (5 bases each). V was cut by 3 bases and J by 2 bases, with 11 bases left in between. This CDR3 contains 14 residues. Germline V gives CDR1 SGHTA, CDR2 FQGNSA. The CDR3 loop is CASSFGTVPYEQYF. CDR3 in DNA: TGTGCCAGCAGCTTTGGGACGGTTCCCTACGAGCAGTACTTC.

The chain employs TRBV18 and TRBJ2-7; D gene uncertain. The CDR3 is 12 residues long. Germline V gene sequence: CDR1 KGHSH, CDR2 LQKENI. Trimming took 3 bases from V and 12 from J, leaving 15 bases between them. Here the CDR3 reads CASSPNAYIPYF. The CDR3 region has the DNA TGTGCCAGCTCACCCAACGCTTATATCCCGTACTTC. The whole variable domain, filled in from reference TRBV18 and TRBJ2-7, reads NAGVMQNPRHLVRRRGQEARLRCSPMKGHSHVYWYRQLPEEGLKFMVYLQKENIIDESGMPKERFSAEFPKEGPSILRIQQVVRGDSAAYFCASSPNAYIPYFGPGTRLTVT.

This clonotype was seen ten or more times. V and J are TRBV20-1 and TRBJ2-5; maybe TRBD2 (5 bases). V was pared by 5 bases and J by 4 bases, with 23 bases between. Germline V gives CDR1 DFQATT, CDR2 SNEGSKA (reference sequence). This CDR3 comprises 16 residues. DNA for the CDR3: TGCAGTGCTCAGGACTTAGCGAGGTTTTTAGGAGAGACCCAGTACTTC. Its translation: CSAQDLARFLGETQYF.

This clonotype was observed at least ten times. The CDR3 region is CASSSRDVDNQPQHF. CDR3 coding DNA: TGTGCCAGCAGCTCCCGGGACGTCGACAATCAGCCCCAGCATTTT. V gene TRBV3-1 combines with J gene TRBJ1-5, with a tentative D call TRBD1 (5 bases). The ends were cut back, 5 bases at V and 3 bases at J, with 14 bases in the middle. CDR1 is LGHDT and CDR2 is YNNKEL in the germline V gene (reference sequence). CDR3 length equals 15 residues.

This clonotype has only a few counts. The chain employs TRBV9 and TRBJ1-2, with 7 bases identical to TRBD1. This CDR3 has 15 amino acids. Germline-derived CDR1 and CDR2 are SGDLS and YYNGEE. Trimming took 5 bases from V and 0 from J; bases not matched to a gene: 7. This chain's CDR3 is CASRPGQSSNYGYTF. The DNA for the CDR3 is TGTGCCAGCAGACCGGGACAGTCCTCTAACTATGGCTACACCTTC.

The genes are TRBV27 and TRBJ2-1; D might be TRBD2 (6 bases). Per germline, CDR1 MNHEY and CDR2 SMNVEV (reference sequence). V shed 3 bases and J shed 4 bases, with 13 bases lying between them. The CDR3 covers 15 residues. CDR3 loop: CASSFPEAGYNEQFF. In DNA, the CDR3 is TGTGCCAGCAGTTTCCCCGAGGCGGGGTACAATGAGCAGTTCTTC.

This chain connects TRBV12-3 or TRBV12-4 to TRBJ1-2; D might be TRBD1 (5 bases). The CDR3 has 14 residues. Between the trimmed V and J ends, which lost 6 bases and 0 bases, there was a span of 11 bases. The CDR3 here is CASRPGTSNYGYTF. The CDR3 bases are TGTGCCAGCAGACCCGGGACTTCTAACTATGGCTACACCTTC.

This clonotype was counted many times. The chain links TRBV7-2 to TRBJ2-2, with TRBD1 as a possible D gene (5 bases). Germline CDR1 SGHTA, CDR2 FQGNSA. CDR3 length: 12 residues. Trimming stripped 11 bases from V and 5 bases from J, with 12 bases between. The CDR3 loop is CARRQPTGELFF. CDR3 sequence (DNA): TGTGCCCGACGACAGCCAACCGGGGAGCTGTTTTTT.

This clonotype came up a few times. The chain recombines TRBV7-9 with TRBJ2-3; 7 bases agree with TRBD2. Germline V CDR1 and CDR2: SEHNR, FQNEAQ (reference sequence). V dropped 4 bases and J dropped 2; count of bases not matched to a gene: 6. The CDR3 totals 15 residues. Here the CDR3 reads CASSSPSGNTDTQYF. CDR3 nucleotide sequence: TGTGCCAGCAGCTCCCCTAGCGGAAACACAGATACGCAGTATTTT.

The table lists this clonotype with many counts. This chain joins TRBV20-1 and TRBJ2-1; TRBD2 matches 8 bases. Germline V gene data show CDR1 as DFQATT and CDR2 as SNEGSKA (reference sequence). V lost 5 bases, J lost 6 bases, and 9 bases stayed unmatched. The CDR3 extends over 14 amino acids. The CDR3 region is CSALGLGDFNEQFF. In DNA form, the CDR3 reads TGCAGTGCTCTGGGACTAGGAGACTTCAATGAGCAGTTCTTC.

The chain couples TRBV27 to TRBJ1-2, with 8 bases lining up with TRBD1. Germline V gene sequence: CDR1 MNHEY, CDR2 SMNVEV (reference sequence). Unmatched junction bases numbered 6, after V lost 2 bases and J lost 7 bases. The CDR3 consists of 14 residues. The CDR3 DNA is TGTGCCAGCAGTTTAGGCGGACAGGGCTTTGGCTACACCTTC. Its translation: CASSLGGQGFGYTF.